The 26 T cell receptor beta chains in this list originate from one sample, sequenced in a study of cytomegalovirus exposure and HLA in healthy donors. The protocol was immunoSEQ multiplex PCR, while the TCRdb copy is restricted to in-frame clones and leaves out a portion. The sample lists 130,000 to 150,000 clones, roughly nine tenths occurring once. Material: PBMCs. These receptors all come from a man younger than 35 in good health and CMV-seronegative.

The gene calls are TRBV21-1 and TRBJ2-2; the D call of TRBD2 is as the table states it, not checked on the DNA. TRBV21-1 is a recognized pseudogene. This CDR3 has 11 amino acids. The CDR3 protein is CASLFSGELFF. The CDR3 DNA follows: TGTGCCAGCCTGTTTTCCGGGGAGCTGTTTTTT.

The chain uses TRBV27 and TRBJ2-1; TRBD2 matches at 13 bases. V was pared by 5 bases and J by 5 bases, with 3 bases of the junction left unmatched. Germline lookup yields CDR1 MNHEY and CDR2 SMNVEV (reference sequence). CDR3 length: 15 amino acids. CDR3 amino acids: CASSPGTSGNNEQFF. The CDR3 coding sequence is TGTGCCAGCAGTCCAGGGACTAGCGGGAACAATGAGCAGTTCTTC.

The chain carries TRBV4-1 and TRBJ2-7, with 9 bases aligning to TRBD1. The CDR3 runs 18 residues. With 2 bases clipped from V and 2 bases from J, the junction kept 13 bases outside the gene matches. CDR1 MGHRA and CDR2 YSYEKL come from the germline V gene. The CDR3: CASSQHHQTGQGTYEQYF. The DNA of the CDR3 is TGCGCCAGCAGCCAACACCACCAAACGGGACAGGGAACCTACGAGCAGTACTTC.

The chain has TRBV7-2 and TRBJ1-3; D is perhaps TRBD1 (6 bases). V was pared by 5 bases and J by 0 bases, with 11 bases between. Germline V gene sequence: CDR1 SGHTA, CDR2 FQGNSA. CDR3 length equals 15 residues. The CDR3 coding sequence is TGTGCCAGCAGCCTGGGACACAACTCTGGAAACACCATATATTTT. This gives the protein CASSLGHNSGNTIYF.

The rearrangement joins TRBV11-2 to TRBJ2-5; 8 bases map to TRBD1. V lost 0 bases to trimming and J lost 3 bases; unmatched junction nucleotides: 15. The V gene's germline CDR1 is SGHAT and CDR2 FQNNGV. The CDR3 is 19 residues long. The CDR3 reads CASSLEAGGGGWEEETQYF. As DNA, the CDR3 is TGTGCCAGCAGCTTAGAGGCAGGGGGCGGAGGGTGGGAGGAAGAGACCCAGTACTTC.

The CDR3 coding sequence is TGTGCCATCAGTGATGGCAGGGTATCGGGAAACACCATATATTTT. As protein: CAISDGRVSGNTIYF. The chain recombines TRBV10-3 with TRBJ1-3, with D maybe TRBD1 (5 bases). V dropped 3 bases and J dropped 4 bases, with 13 bases sitting between them. The CDR3 has 15 amino acids. Germline V gene sequence: CDR1 ENHRY, CDR2 SYGVKD.

J is TRBJ1-2 and V is TRBV19; 10 bases align to TRBD1. The germline V gene has CDR1 LNHDA and CDR2 SQIVND (reference sequence). J was trimmed by 4 bases and V by 4 bases; bases with no gene match: 6. The CDR3 consists of 15 residues. The CDR3 region is CASSNGQGVFYGYTF. The DNA of the CDR3 is TGTGCCAGTAGTAACGGACAGGGGGTTTTCTATGGCTACACCTTC.

V usage is TRBV19 and J usage is TRBJ2-2; TRBD2 matches at 9 bases. Germline CDR1 and CDR2: LNHDA and SQIVND (reference sequence). The trim removed 8 bases at V and 0 bases at J, leaving 7 bases unmatched. CDR3 length: 16 residues. CDR3 loop: CASAGTSRPNTGELFF. The CDR3 nucleotides are TGTGCCAGTGCCGGGACTAGCAGGCCGAACACCGGGGAGCTGTTTTTT. Full variable domain (outside the CDR3, taken from reference TRBV19 and TRBJ2-2): DGGITQSPKYLFRKEGQNVTLSCEQNLNHDAMYWYRQDPGQGLRLIYYSQIVNDFQKGDIAEGYSVSREKKESFPLTVTSAQKNPTAFYLCASAGTSRPNTGELFFGEGSRLTVL.

This clone appeared a single time. The gene calls are TRBV30 and TRBJ1-3; D ambiguous. The CDR3 loop spans 16 amino acids. Germline V gene lookup returns CDR1 GTSNPN and CDR2 SVGIG (reference sequence). The V gene lost 2 bases and the J gene lost 0 bases, with 14 bases spanning the gap. The CDR3 sequence is CAWSLTGWSSGNTIYF. The CDR3 DNA sequence: TGTGCCTGGAGTCTCACCGGTTGGAGCTCTGGAAACACCATATATTTT. Full variable domain (missing parts from reference TRBV30 and TRBJ1-3): SQTIHQWPATLVQPVGSPLSLECTVEGTSNPNLYWYRQAAGRGLQLLFYSVGIGQISSEVPQNLSASRPQDRQFILSSKKLLLSDSGFYLCAWSLTGWSSGNTIYFGEGSWLTVV.

This clone occurred many times. The sample has other DNA sequences that encode this CDR3 too. The chain carries TRBV30 and TRBJ2-2; 8 bases line up with TRBD2. Germline V gene sequence: CDR1 GTSNPN, CDR2 SVGIG (reference sequence). CDR3 length: 14 residues. The J segment lost 7 bases and the V segment lost 7 bases, leaving 11 bases of the junction unmatched. CDR3 DNA: TGTGCCTCAAGCGGAGCGGGGGAGGTCGGGGAGCTGTTTTTT. Amino acids: CASSGAGEVGELFF.

This chain connects TRBV5-1 to TRBJ2-1; 12 nucleotides agree with TRBD2. The germline CDR1 and CDR2 sequences are SGHRS and YFSETQ. CDR3 size: 15 residues. The V and J ends lost 6 bases and 9 bases, in that order; junction bases with no gene match: 10. CDR3 coding DNA: TGCGCCAGCACCTACCTAGCGGGAGGGCCATCTGAGCAGTTCTTC. Protein: CASTYLAGGPSEQFF. The full variable domain, in which reference TRBV5-1 and TRBJ2-1 provide the parts outside the CDR3, is KAGVTQTPRYLIKTRGQQVTLSCSPISGHRSVSWYQQTPGQGLQFLFEYFSETQRNKGNFPGRFSGRQFSNSRSEMNVSTLELGDSALYLCASTYLAGGPSEQFFGPGTRLTVL.

This rearrangement joins TRBV6-6 to TRBJ2-1, with D possibly TRBD1 on 6 matching bases. Germline CDR1 and CDR2: MNHNY and SVGAGI (reference sequence). This CDR3 region has 15 residues. V lost 0 bases to trimming and J lost 7 bases, with 13 bases between them. CDR3 region: CASSYSGQGINEQFF. CDR3 nucleotide sequence: TGTGCCAGCAGTTACTCCGGTCAGGGGATTAATGAGCAGTTCTTC.

The J gene is TRBJ1-2, the V gene TRBV7-2; TRBD1 matches at 11 bases. CDR1 SGHTA and CDR2 FQGNSA come from the germline V gene. The ends lost 2 bases at V and 8 bases at J; junction bases unmatched: 4. This CDR3 spans 14 amino acids. The CDR3 DNA reads as TGTGCCAGCAGCTTAACAGGACAGGGGGCCGGCTACACCTTC. Its translation: CASSLTGQGAGYTF.

The chain joins TRBV9 to TRBJ2-5; TRBD2 agrees at 11 bases. Germline assignment: CDR1 SGDLS and CDR2 YYNGEE. After removal of 0 bases from V and 5 bases from J, the junction contained 6 bases not matched to a gene. This CDR3 comprises 16 residues. The CDR3, as DNA: TGTGCCAGCAGCGTAGGTAGCGGGGGGGCTGGGGAGACCCAGTACTTC. This codes for CASSVGSGGAGETQYF. Full variable domain (outside the CDR3, taken from reference TRBV9 and TRBJ2-5): DSGVTQTPKHLITATGQRVTLRCSPRSGDLSVYWYQQSLDQGLQFLIQYYNGEERAKGNILERFSAQQFPDLHSELNLSSLELGDSALYFCASSVGSGGAGETQYFGPGTRLLVL.

The rearrangement uses TRBV6-1 and TRBJ1-6, with D possibly being TRBD1 (6 bases). Trimming cost V 4 bases and J 9 bases, with 16 bases left between them. The CDR3 runs 15 residues. Germline-derived CDR1 and CDR2 are MNHNS and SASEGT. CDR3 region: CASSASGGDSSPLHF. The CDR3 nucleotides read TGTGCCAGCAGTGCGTCGGGGGGCGATAGTTCACCCCTCCACTTT.

The V call is TRBV6-1, the J call TRBJ1-3, with a weak D call TRBD1 (5 bases). V lost 2 bases and J lost 0, with 8 bases in between. Germline CDR1 MNHNS, CDR2 SASEGT. The CDR3 has 15 residues. This chain's CDR3 is CASSEPGLSGNTIYF. The CDR3 DNA is TGTGCCAGCAGTGAACCAGGGCTCTCTGGAAACACCATATATTTT.

The sample holds a few counts of this clone. The rearrangement uses TRBV6-1 and TRBJ1-4; D is uncertain. Germline CDR1 MNHNS, CDR2 SASEGT. With 4 bases removed from V and 4 bases from J, the gap between germline ends came to 16 bases. This CDR3 comprises 16 residues. In DNA, the CDR3 is TGTGCCAGCAGTGCCTTCCACCGGGGATATAATGAAAAACTGTTTTTT. It codes for CASSAFHRGYNEKLFF.

V gene TRBV7-3 combines with J gene TRBJ1-2, with D unclear. The V gene's germline CDR1 is SGHTA and CDR2 FQGTGA. Trimming left V 5 bases short and J 4 bases short, with 20 bases between. The CDR3 contains 16 residues. The CDR3 here is CASSPIPEAPSYGYTF. CDR3 DNA: TGTGCCAGCAGCCCGATCCCAGAGGCGCCCTCCTATGGCTACACCTTC. Supplemented by reference TRBV7-3 and TRBJ1-2, the full variable domain reads GAGVSQTPSNKVTEKGKYVELRCDPISGHTALYWYRQSLGQGPEFLIYFQGTGAADDSGLPNDRFFAVRPEGSVSTLKIQRTERGDSAVYLCASSPIPEAPSYGYTFGSGTRLTVV.

The chain recombines TRBV29-1 with TRBJ2-5; D not certain. The germline V gene encodes CDR1 SQVTM and CDR2 ANQGSEA. The V and J ends lost 4 bases and 5 bases respectively, with 8 bases between them. The length of the CDR3 is 11 residues. CDR3 in DNA: TGCAGCGTTGGGTCCGGTGAGACCCAGTACTTC. Translating it yields CSVGSGETQYF.

The chain carries TRBV30 and TRBJ1-1, with 11 bases that match TRBD1. The CDR3 sequence is 15 residues long. Trimming cost V 2 bases and J 5 bases; bases outside gene matches: 7. Germline lookup yields CDR1 GTSNPN and CDR2 SVGIG (reference sequence). CDR3 loop: CAWSSWTGGGTEAFF. CDR3 bases: TGTGCCTGGAGTTCGTGGACAGGGGGCGGGACTGAAGCTTTCTTT.

This clone came up once. The gene calls are TRBV6-6 and TRBJ1-3, with no clear D. Germline V CDR1 and CDR2: MNHNY, SVGAGI (reference sequence). This CDR3 is 12 amino acids long. The V and J ends lost 2 bases and 4 bases respectively, with 3 bases between them. CDR3 sequence (DNA): TGTGCCAGCAGTTACCTCGGAAACACCATATATTTT. Translated, it gives CASSYLGNTIYF.

This clone was detected only once. The chain is built from TRBV5-5 and TRBJ2-7; no clear D gene. V was cut by 4 bases and J by 2 bases, with 7 bases left in between. Germline V gives CDR1 SGHKS, CDR2 YYEKEE (reference sequence). CDR3 length equals 12 residues. The CDR3 reads CASSHPPYEQYF. Written as DNA, the CDR3 is TGTGCCAGCAGCCATCCCCCCTACGAGCAGTACTTC.

This chain links TRBV2 with TRBJ1-3; no reliable D call. CDR1 is SNHLY and CDR2 is FYNNEI in the germline V gene. V was shortened by 3 bases and J by 0 bases, with 6 bases between the two germline ends. The CDR3 length is 14 residues. The DNA of the CDR3 is TGTGCCAGCAGTGACTACCGCTCTGGAAACACCATATATTTT. Amino acid sequence: CASSDYRSGNTIYF.

The rearrangement links TRBV5-1 to TRBJ2-5; D remains ambiguous. The germline V and J ends were trimmed by 0 bases and 5 bases, with 11 bases remaining between them. CDR1 is SGHRS, CDR2 YFSETQ, per germline. The CDR3 spans 14 residues. The CDR3 region is CASSLATGPETQYF. The CDR3 DNA reads TGCGCCAGCAGCTTGGCGACGGGTCCGGAGACCCAGTACTTC.

On this clone: At one boundary the junction diverges from the germline segment, which might be a read error. The chain combines TRBV19 with TRBJ2-1; D not certain. Germline CDR1 and CDR2: LNHDA and SQIVND (reference sequence). This CDR3 is 11 amino acids long. In DNA form, the CDR3 reads TGTGCCAGTAGTATAGGGCCCACGTCAGTCTTC. This encodes CASSIGPTSVF.

The chain carries TRBV6-5 and TRBJ2-2; tentatively, D is TRBD1 (6 bases). Germline CDR1 and CDR2: MNHEY and SVGAGI. This CDR3 comprises 14 residues. The V gene lost 10 bases and the J gene lost 4 bases, with 16 bases spanning the gap. The CDR3 bases are TGTGCCACCTTCCGGGACATCACCACCGGGGAGCTGTTTTTT. This sequence encodes CATFRDITTGELFF.